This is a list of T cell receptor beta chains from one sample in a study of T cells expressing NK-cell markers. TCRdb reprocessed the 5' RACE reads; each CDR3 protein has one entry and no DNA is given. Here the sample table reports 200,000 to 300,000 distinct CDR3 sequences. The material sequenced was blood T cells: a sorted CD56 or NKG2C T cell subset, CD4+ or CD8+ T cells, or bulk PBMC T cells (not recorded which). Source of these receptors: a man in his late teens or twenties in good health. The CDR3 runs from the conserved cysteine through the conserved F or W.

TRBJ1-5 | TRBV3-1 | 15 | CASSQGGTSNQPQHF
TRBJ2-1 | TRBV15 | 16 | CATSRRTSVDYNEQFF
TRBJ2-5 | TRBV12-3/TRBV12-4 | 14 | CASSYGRIQETQYF
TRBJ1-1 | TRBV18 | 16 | CASSHRFRTLNTEAFF
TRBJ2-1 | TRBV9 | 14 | CASSGLAGVNEQFF
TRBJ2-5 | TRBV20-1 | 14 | CSAGGGLGRETQYF
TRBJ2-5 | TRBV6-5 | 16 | CASSYSRDRVSETQYF
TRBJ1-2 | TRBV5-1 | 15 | CASSFAPGQENGYTF
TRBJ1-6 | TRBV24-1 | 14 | CATSSGGWNSPLHF
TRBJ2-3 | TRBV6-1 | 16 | CASSPGLAGVKDTQYF
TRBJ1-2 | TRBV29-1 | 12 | CSGMTPDYGYTF
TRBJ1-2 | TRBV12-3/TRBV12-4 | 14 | CASTTEGTIGGYTF
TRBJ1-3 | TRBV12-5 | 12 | CASGFVGNTIYF
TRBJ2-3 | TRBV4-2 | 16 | CASSQGGHLSTDTQYF
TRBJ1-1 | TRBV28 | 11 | CASRGQRGTFF
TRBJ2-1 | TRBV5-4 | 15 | CASSLQGSGYNEQFF
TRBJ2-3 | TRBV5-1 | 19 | CASSLASTSGSASTDTQYF
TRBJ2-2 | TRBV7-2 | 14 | CASSGLANTGELFF
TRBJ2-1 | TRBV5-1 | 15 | CASSLMASGSDEQFF
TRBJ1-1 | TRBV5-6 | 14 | CASSLSGTGTEAFF
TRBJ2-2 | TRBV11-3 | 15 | CASSYGLGATGELFF
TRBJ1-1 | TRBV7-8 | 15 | CASSLATGTAMRAFF